This paragraph covers one T cell receptor (beta chain) sequence. Using immunoSEQ multiplex PCR, the repertoire was profiled, and TCRdb retains in-frame clones only, with some absent. The sample has 250,000 to 300,000 clones; 70% to 90% are singletons. The data were taken from a study of blood T cell repertoires in COVID-19. The CDR3 length is 13 residues. Germline CDR1 SQVTM, CDR2 ANQGSEA. V was cut by 3 bases and J by 6 bases, with 14 bases left in between. This TCR came from a woman aged 45-65 years who had been exposed to COVID-19. This chain uses TRBV29-1 with TRBJ1-1; D may be TRBD1 (5 bases). The sequencing sample was made of PBMCs or T cells enriched from blood (not recorded which). The CDR3 nucleotides read TGCAGCGTTGATCCGGGACTTGCGGCTGAAGCTTTCTTT. This codes for CSVDPGLAAEAFF.